The present T cell receptor (beta chain) was sequenced within a study of monozygotic twins with inflammatory bowel disease. The CDR3 contains 16 residues. The germline V gene encodes CDR1 SGHRS and CDR2 YFSETQ. TCRdb re-analyzed the 5' RACE reads; it lists each CDR3 protein once, without DNA. This table lists approximately 150,000 distinct CDR3 sequences. The specimen sequenced was blood. The chain combines TRBV5-1 with TRBJ2-2; TCRdb's D call of TRBD2 is untestable without DNA. This TCR was recovered from a human donor with ulcerative colitis or Crohn's disease, or a healthy co-twin of an affected twin (not recorded which). This CDR3 is CASSFEGNVDTGELFF.